Here is one T cell receptor beta chain with its context. What this receptor recognizes is not known. Base qualities are not recorded, but no much larger clone differs from it by a single base. Genomic DNA was extracted using the QIAamp DNA Blood Mini Kit and was submitted for immunoSEQ repertoire analysis. Using a standard quantity of genomic DNA template, multiplex PCR was run to amplify the CDR3 regions. An Illumina platform was used to sequence the PCR products. The original methods were these. Sequences were aligned to a reference, with V, D and J gene definitions taken from IMGT. To get rid of PCR and sequencing errors, closely related sequences were merged using a nearest-neighbor clustering algorithm. V, D and J usage in productive unique and total sequences was analyzed using ImmunoSEQ Analyzer tools and R version 3.6.1. TCRdb holds this immuneACCESS table with in-frame rearrangements only. Some clones are missing; in checked studies, unresolved V genes explain under half, and the rest has no known cause. From that table come the V and J calls and clone size; the DNA was used to work out D and trimming. Recorded for this sample are fewer than 1,000 clones; roughly 92% of them occurred a single time. The ten largest clones add up to about 2% of the sample.

The cysteine opens and the phenylalanine closes a CDR3 of 14 amino acids. The kept DNA is CDR3 alone, 42 bases in frame from the first base. V and J lose 1 base and 4 bases, and a span of 8 bases separates them. Looking up the germline V gene (reference sequence) yields CDR1 SGHKS and CDR2 YYEKEE. The data belong to a study of immunodeficiency (dated by TCRdb to about 2019). In terms of the full investigation: To search for oligoclonality and VDJ recombination defects, the researchers carried out a repertoire analysis.

Before TCR sequencing, CD3+CD4+ T cells were sorted from fresh PBMCs. Broader findings and caveats from the paper: V-J pairing and productive entropy of CD4+ T cells appeared to be similar between patients and controls. Based on top-100 and total clonotype frequencies, severe oligoclonality was found in patient CD8+ T cells but not in patient CD4+ T cells. Entropy comparisons showed n=3 (open circles) for patients versus healthy controls; a thymic development effect was only suggested as possible.

The sequenced material came from CD4+ T cells from blood. Recombination joined TRBV5-5 with TRBJ1-4, with no confident D gene call. The source of this sequence is a female donor. The CDR3 has the sequence CASSLNALNEKLFF. The bases read TGTGCCAGCAGCTTGAATGCCCTTAATGAAAAACTGTTTTTT.